The TCR beta chain described here comes from a study of cytomegalovirus exposure and HLA in healthy donors. Study-wide results and caveats: As a later analysis showed, a missense DCLRE1C variant was linked to trimming of TCR beta V- and J-genes. Later on, an analysis tied 15,000 or so TCR beta sequences to HLA alleles at 0.05 false discovery rate.

Researchers ran the PCR with 60 Vbeta and 13 Jbeta primers. In the authors' methods: Later work found 65 million to 90 million unique TCR beta chains, with approximately 12 million shared. Method: immunoSEQ multiplex PCR; TCRdb's copy keeps in-frame clones and lacks some. V, J and clone size derive from that table, while D and trimming were established from the DNA sequence. The sample has some 52,000 clones; the top ten hold roughly 12%. The CDR3 extends over 15 amino acids. CDR1 GTSNPN and CDR2 SVGIG come from the germline V gene (reference sequence). Concerning this clone: Its specificity is unknown. A read error may produce the germline difference seen at one junction end.

Sequences were obtained from PBMCs. This sequence joins TRBV30 and TRBJ1-6; TRBD1 matches 8 bases. This clonotype originated in a woman in her sixties or seventies in good health and CMV-seropositive. CDR3 coding DNA: TGTGCCGGGAGTGCGACCGGGACAGGTTGCTCACCCCTCCACTTT. Its protein product is CAGSATGTGCSPLHF.